The rows below give T cell receptor beta chains drawn from one sample of a study of blood T cell repertoires in COVID-19. Sequencing was performed with immunoSEQ multiplex PCR; in TCRdb, only in-frame clones are kept and a portion is missing. The sample consists of under 200,000 clones, over 75% of them appearing once. Specimen: peripheral blood. The receptor source for this set is an elderly woman with acute or convalescent COVID-19. Both conserved end residues are part of each CDR3. Fields, in order: V gene, clone size, D gene, CDR3 length, J gene, CDR3 DNA, CDR3 protein. The D gene is left open where the match is weak. The size of a clone is reported for some rows only, either as once, few or many, or as a class for expanded clones.

v_call: TRBV29-1
clone_size: NA
d_call: TRBD1
cdr3_length: 12
j_call: TRBJ2-7
cdr3_nt: TGCAGCGTCGCCCTGGACAGGTACGAGCAGTACTTC
cdr3_aa: CSVALDRYEQYF

v_call: TRBV7-9
clone_size: few
d_call: NA
cdr3_length: 16
j_call: TRBJ2-7
cdr3_nt: TGTGCCAGCAGCTTGGGAGTCTACCAGAATACCTACGAGCAGTACTTC
cdr3_aa: CASSLGVYQNTYEQYF

v_call: TRBV7-2
clone_size: NA
d_call: NA
cdr3_length: 14
j_call: TRBJ2-2
cdr3_nt: TGTGCCAGCAGCTTAGCGTCCACAACCGGGGAGCTGTTTTTT
cdr3_aa: CASSLASTTGELFF

v_call: TRBV27
clone_size: few
d_call: NA
cdr3_length: 16
j_call: TRBJ2-7
cdr3_nt: TGTGCCAGCAGTTTACATTGGGTGGACACTCCCTACGAGCAGTACTTC
cdr3_aa: CASSLHWVDTPYEQYF

v_call: TRBV5-6
clone_size: NA
d_call: NA
cdr3_length: 15
j_call: TRBJ1-2
cdr3_nt: TGTGCCAGCAGCGCGCCCCGCGGGGGGGCAGGTGGCTACACCTTC
cdr3_aa: CASSAPRGGAGGYTF

v_call: TRBV18
clone_size: NA
d_call: TRBD1
cdr3_length: 15
j_call: TRBJ1-4
cdr3_nt: TGTGCCAGCTCCTTTGGACAGGGGTTTAATGAAAAACTGTTTTTT
cdr3_aa: CASSFGQGFNEKLFF

v_call: TRBV6-1
clone_size: NA
d_call: NA
cdr3_length: 18
j_call: TRBJ1-3
cdr3_nt: TGTGCCAGCAGTGAAGCGACTAGTTGGGGCAGCCGCGGAAACACCATATATTTT
cdr3_aa: CASSEATSWGSRGNTIYF

v_call: TRBV12-5
clone_size: NA
d_call: TRBD1
cdr3_length: 14
j_call: TRBJ2-3
cdr3_nt: TGTGCTAGTGGTTTGGGGACAGGGAAAAATACGCAGTATTTT
cdr3_aa: CASGLGTGKNTQYF

v_call: TRBV6-6
clone_size: NA
d_call: NA
cdr3_length: 16
j_call: TRBJ2-7
cdr3_nt: TGTGCCAGCAGTACAGGGTCGGGGACAACAACCTACGAGCAGTACTTC
cdr3_aa: CASSTGSGTTTYEQYF

v_call: TRBV7-9
clone_size: NA
d_call: NA
cdr3_length: 14
j_call: TRBJ1-2
cdr3_nt: TGTGCCAGCAGCTTAGATAGGGGCTTACGAGGCTACACCTTC
cdr3_aa: CASSLDRGLRGYTF

v_call: TRBV2
clone_size: few
d_call: NA
cdr3_length: 14
j_call: TRBJ2-7
cdr3_nt: TGTGCCAGCCTCGGTTGGGGCAGCTCCTACGAGCAGTACTTC
cdr3_aa: CASLGWGSSYEQYF

v_call: TRBV4-1
clone_size: NA
d_call: NA
cdr3_length: 14
j_call: TRBJ1-1
cdr3_nt: TGCGCCAGCAGCCAAGATCGGGGGACTTGGGAAGCTTTCTTT
cdr3_aa: CASSQDRGTWEAFF

v_call: TRBV27
clone_size: NA
d_call: TRBD2
cdr3_length: 17
j_call: TRBJ2-1
cdr3_nt: TGTGCCAGCAGTACCACTAGCGGGGTGAGCTCCTACAATGAGCAGTTCTTC
cdr3_aa: CASSTTSGVSSYNEQFF

v_call: TRBV6-5
clone_size: NA
d_call: NA
cdr3_length: 13
j_call: TRBJ1-2
cdr3_nt: TGTGCCACCAAGCAGGGGCGGGTCTATGGCTACACCTTC
cdr3_aa: CATKQGRVYGYTF

v_call: TRBV11-2
clone_size: once
d_call: NA
cdr3_length: 15
j_call: TRBJ2-4
cdr3_nt: TGTGCCAGCAGCTTAGCGAGGGCGGGGTCCAACATTCAGTACTTC
cdr3_aa: CASSLARAGSNIQYF

v_call: TRBV11-3
clone_size: NA
d_call: NA
cdr3_length: 14
j_call: TRBJ2-3
cdr3_nt: TGTGCCAGCAGCCAGAGGGCAGGGGCAGATACGCAGTATTTT
cdr3_aa: CASSQRAGADTQYF

v_call: TRBV7-2
clone_size: NA
d_call: NA
cdr3_length: 15
j_call: TRBJ2-3
cdr3_nt: TGTGCCAGCAGCTCGATGGCTAGCCTGACAGATACGCAGTATTTT
cdr3_aa: CASSSMASLTDTQYF

v_call: TRBV19
clone_size: NA
d_call: NA
cdr3_length: 13
j_call: TRBJ2-5
cdr3_nt: TGTGCCAGTAGTCCTAGCGCGCAAGAGACCCAGTACTTC
cdr3_aa: CASSPSAQETQYF

v_call: TRBV30
clone_size: NA
d_call: NA
cdr3_length: 13
j_call: TRBJ1-1
cdr3_nt: TGTGCCTGGAGGGGCCCGGGATGGACTGAAGCTTTCTTT
cdr3_aa: CAWRGPGWTEAFF

v_call: TRBV6-5
clone_size: few
d_call: NA
cdr3_length: 15
j_call: TRBJ2-2
cdr3_nt: TGTGCCAGCAGTCCCCGAGAGCCAGGCACCGGGGAGCTGTTTTTT
cdr3_aa: CASSPREPGTGELFF

v_call: TRBV5-1
clone_size: NA
d_call: TRBD2
cdr3_length: 14
j_call: TRBJ2-3
cdr3_nt: TGCGCCACCGCACTAGCGGGAGGGAGAGATACGCAGTATTTT
cdr3_aa: CATALAGGRDTQYF

v_call: TRBV6-6
clone_size: NA
d_call: TRBD2
cdr3_length: 16
j_call: TRBJ2-5
cdr3_nt: TGTGCCAGCAGTTGGGGACTAGCGGGAGGTGGAGAGACCCAGTACTTC
cdr3_aa: CASSWGLAGGGETQYF

v_call: TRBV19
clone_size: NA
d_call: NA
cdr3_length: 18
j_call: TRBJ2-2
cdr3_nt: TGTGCCAGTAGTATCCAAGGCAGGGGCGCCGCGAACACCGGGGAGCTGTTTTTT
cdr3_aa: CASSIQGRGAANTGELFF

v_call: TRBV19
clone_size: few
d_call: TRBD1
cdr3_length: 14
j_call: TRBJ2-1
cdr3_nt: TGTGCCAGTAGTTCGGGACAGGTTTACAATGAGCAGTTCTTC
cdr3_aa: CASSSGQVYNEQFF

v_call: TRBV2
clone_size: NA
d_call: NA
cdr3_length: 12
j_call: TRBJ1-1
cdr3_nt: TGTGCCAGCAGTGGACAGGACACTGAAGCTTTCTTT
cdr3_aa: CASSGQDTEAFF

v_call: TRBV20-1
clone_size: NA
d_call: NA
cdr3_length: 15
j_call: TRBJ2-1
cdr3_nt: TGCAGTGCTAGTCCACCGGGGGGCAACTACAATGAGCAGTTCTTC
cdr3_aa: CSASPPGGNYNEQFF

v_call: TRBV5-6
clone_size: NA
d_call: NA
cdr3_length: 14
j_call: TRBJ1-4
cdr3_nt: TGTGCCAGCAGCTCCCAACTCAGGGAAGGAAAACTGTTTTTT
cdr3_aa: CASSSQLREGKLFF

v_call: TRBV25-1
clone_size: NA
d_call: TRBD1
cdr3_length: 16
j_call: TRBJ1-1
cdr3_nt: TGTGCCAGCAGTGAATATCCGGACAGGGGGCGAACTGAAGCTTTCTTT
cdr3_aa: CASSEYPDRGRTEAFF

v_call: TRBV28
clone_size: NA
d_call: TRBD2
cdr3_length: 15
j_call: TRBJ2-3
cdr3_nt: TGTGCCAGCAGCCTCGGGACTAGCGGCCCAGATACGCAGTATTTT
cdr3_aa: CASSLGTSGPDTQYF

v_call: TRBV27
clone_size: NA
d_call: NA
cdr3_length: 16
j_call: TRBJ2-3
cdr3_nt: TGTGCCAGCAGTTTAACGGGGGAGCTCCAGACAGATACGCAGTATTTT
cdr3_aa: CASSLTGELQTDTQYF

v_call: TRBV6-5
clone_size: NA
d_call: NA
cdr3_length: 15
j_call: TRBJ1-1
cdr3_nt: TGTGCCAGCAGTTACACCGACAGGACTAGGACTGAAGCTTTCTTT
cdr3_aa: CASSYTDRTRTEAFF

v_call: TRBV7-9
clone_size: NA
d_call: NA
cdr3_length: 14
j_call: TRBJ1-2
cdr3_nt: TGTGCCAGCAGCCTCAGACAGGAAATCTATGGCTACACCTTC
cdr3_aa: CASSLRQEIYGYTF

v_call: TRBV7-2
clone_size: NA
d_call: TRBD2
cdr3_length: 14
j_call: TRBJ2-7
cdr3_nt: TGTGCCAGCAGCTTCGGCGGGGGGGCCTACGAGCAGTACTTC
cdr3_aa: CASSFGGGAYEQYF

v_call: TRBV10-3
clone_size: few
d_call: TRBD2
cdr3_length: 15
j_call: TRBJ2-1
cdr3_nt: TGTGCCATCAAAGGGCGGGAGTCCTCCTACAATGAGCAGTTCTTC
cdr3_aa: CAIKGRESSYNEQFF

v_call: TRBV6-2/TRBV6-3
clone_size: NA
d_call: TRBD1
cdr3_length: 14
j_call: TRBJ2-7
cdr3_nt: TGTGCCAGCAGTGACAGGGACCAGGGGGTACGGCAGTACTTC
cdr3_aa: CASSDRDQGVRQYF

v_call: TRBV7-2
clone_size: NA
d_call: TRBD1
cdr3_length: 17
j_call: TRBJ1-1
cdr3_nt: TGTGCCAGCAGCGCACAGGGGGCGACTTTCATGAACACTGAAGCTTTCTTT
cdr3_aa: CASSAQGATFMNTEAFF

v_call: TRBV9
clone_size: NA
d_call: TRBD1
cdr3_length: 15
j_call: TRBJ2-6
cdr3_nt: TGTGCCAGCAGCTTAGACAGGGCTGGGGCCAACGTCCTGACTTTC
cdr3_aa: CASSLDRAGANVLTF

v_call: TRBV6-5
clone_size: NA
d_call: NA
cdr3_length: 14
j_call: TRBJ1-1
cdr3_nt: TGTGCCAGCAGGCCGGACAGCCAGAACACTGAAGCTTTCTTT
cdr3_aa: CASRPDSQNTEAFF

v_call: TRBV6-5
clone_size: few
d_call: TRBD1
cdr3_length: 16
j_call: TRBJ2-5
cdr3_nt: TGTGCCAGCAGTTCATACGACAGGGTAGGACGGGAGACCCAGTACTTC
cdr3_aa: CASSSYDRVGRETQYF

v_call: TRBV30
clone_size: NA
d_call: NA
cdr3_length: 15
j_call: TRBJ1-2
cdr3_nt: TGTGCCTGGAGTGTCTACTCCCTGGTTGGCTATGGCTACACCTTC
cdr3_aa: CAWSVYSLVGYGYTF

v_call: TRBV3-1/TRBV3-2
clone_size: once
d_call: NA
cdr3_length: 10
j_call: TRBJ2-1
cdr3_nt: TGTGCCAGCGGAGTAGATGAGCAGTTCTTC
cdr3_aa: CASGVDEQFF

v_call: TRBV21-1
clone_size: few
d_call: NA
cdr3_length: 16
j_call: TRBJ2-7
cdr3_nt: TGTGCCAGCAGCAAAAGGCACTCCCGGGACACCTACGAGCAGTACTTC
cdr3_aa: CASSKRHSRDTYEQYF

v_call: TRBV19
clone_size: NA
d_call: NA
cdr3_length: 16
j_call: TRBJ2-1
cdr3_nt: TGTGCCAGTAGTATAGTCGGGGAACCCGGGGAGCATGAGCAGTTCTTC
cdr3_aa: CASSIVGEPGEHEQFF

v_call: TRBV5-1
clone_size: NA
d_call: TRBD1
cdr3_length: 15
j_call: TRBJ1-4
cdr3_nt: TGCGCCAGCAGCTTGGAGGGGGCCGGTAATGAAAAACTGTTTTTT
cdr3_aa: CASSLEGAGNEKLFF

v_call: TRBV12-3/TRBV12-4
clone_size: NA
d_call: NA
cdr3_length: 12
j_call: TRBJ1-1
cdr3_nt: TGTGCCAGCAGGCAGCGGGGGACTGAAGCTTTCTTT
cdr3_aa: CASRQRGTEAFF

v_call: TRBV27
clone_size: NA
d_call: NA
cdr3_length: 15
j_call: TRBJ1-5
cdr3_nt: TGTGCCAGCAGTTTATTGGCGGGGGGCAATCAGCCCCAGCATTTT
cdr3_aa: CASSLLAGGNQPQHF

v_call: TRBV27
clone_size: NA
d_call: NA
cdr3_length: 14
j_call: TRBJ1-1
cdr3_nt: TGTGCCAGCAGTTTATTTGGGGGGAGGGCTGAAGCTTTCTTT
cdr3_aa: CASSLFGGRAEAFF

v_call: TRBV29-1
clone_size: few
d_call: TRBD1
cdr3_length: 12
j_call: TRBJ2-7
cdr3_nt: TGCGCCGGTCTGACAGGGGAAGACGAGCAGTACTTC
cdr3_aa: CAGLTGEDEQYF

v_call: TRBV4-3
clone_size: NA
d_call: TRBD1
cdr3_length: 20
j_call: TRBJ2-1
cdr3_nt: TGCGCCAGCAGCCAAGATCGGGGGGAAACGGACAGGGGGAAAGACAATGAGCAGTTCTTC
cdr3_aa: CASSQDRGETDRGKDNEQFF

v_call: TRBV30
clone_size: NA
d_call: NA
cdr3_length: 15
j_call: TRBJ2-5
cdr3_nt: TGTGCCTGGATGGGAGTGGATTTAGAGGAAGAGACCCAGTACTTC
cdr3_aa: CAWMGVDLEEETQYF

v_call: TRBV15
clone_size: NA
d_call: NA
cdr3_length: 17
j_call: TRBJ2-2
cdr3_nt: TGTGCCACCAGCAGAGATCTAGCGACAGTCAACACCGGGGAGCTGTTTTTT
cdr3_aa: CATSRDLATVNTGELFF

v_call: TRBV19
clone_size: NA
d_call: TRBD2
cdr3_length: 17
j_call: TRBJ2-7
cdr3_nt: TGTGCCAGTAGTCCCCGAGGACTAGCGGGAGATTCCCACGAGCAGTACTTC
cdr3_aa: CASSPRGLAGDSHEQYF

v_call: TRBV3-1/TRBV3-2
clone_size: NA
d_call: TRBD2
cdr3_length: 16
j_call: TRBJ2-1
cdr3_nt: TGTGCCAGCAGCCAAGATATCGGGGGGGCTTACAATGAGCAGTTCTTC
cdr3_aa: CASSQDIGGAYNEQFF

v_call: TRBV9
clone_size: NA
d_call: TRBD1
cdr3_length: 14
j_call: TRBJ1-3
cdr3_nt: TGTGCCAGCAGCCAACAGGGGTCTGGAAACACCATATATTTT
cdr3_aa: CASSQQGSGNTIYF

v_call: TRBV6-2/TRBV6-3
clone_size: NA
d_call: NA
cdr3_length: 17
j_call: TRBJ2-3
cdr3_nt: TGTGCCAGCAGTCAATTAGGACAGTCGCTTAGCACAGATACGCAGTATTTT
cdr3_aa: CASSQLGQSLSTDTQYF

v_call: TRBV7-9
clone_size: NA
d_call: TRBD2
cdr3_length: 17
j_call: TRBJ2-2
cdr3_nt: TGTGCCAGCAGCTCAGGGACTAGCGGGATAGCCACCGGGGAGCTGTTTTTT
cdr3_aa: CASSSGTSGIATGELFF

v_call: TRBV2
clone_size: NA
d_call: NA
cdr3_length: 14
j_call: TRBJ2-2
cdr3_nt: TGTGCCAGCAGAGGGGGTGCTGGTACCGGGGAGCTGTTTTTT
cdr3_aa: CASRGGAGTGELFF